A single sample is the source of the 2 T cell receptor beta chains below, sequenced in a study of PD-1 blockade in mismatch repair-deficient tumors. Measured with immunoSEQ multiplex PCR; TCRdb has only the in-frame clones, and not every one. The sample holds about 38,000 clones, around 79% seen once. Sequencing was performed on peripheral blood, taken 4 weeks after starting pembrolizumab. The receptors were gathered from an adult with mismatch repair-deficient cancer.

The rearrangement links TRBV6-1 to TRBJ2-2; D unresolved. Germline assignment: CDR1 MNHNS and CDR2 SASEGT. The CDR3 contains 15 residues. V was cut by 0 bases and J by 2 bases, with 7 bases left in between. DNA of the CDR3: TGTGCCAGCAGTGAAGCGCTGCTTAACACCGGGGAGCTGTTTTTT. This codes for CASSEALLNTGELFF.

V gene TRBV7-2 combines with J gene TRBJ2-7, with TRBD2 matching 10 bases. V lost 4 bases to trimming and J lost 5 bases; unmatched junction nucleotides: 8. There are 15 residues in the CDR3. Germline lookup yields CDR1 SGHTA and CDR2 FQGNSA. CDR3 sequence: CASSSGLAAPDEQYF. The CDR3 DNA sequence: TGTGCCAGCAGCTCAGGACTAGCGGCTCCTGACGAGCAGTACTTC.